These 9 T cell receptor beta chains were sequenced from one sample in a study of metastatic and nonmetastatic thyroid tumors. TCRdb re-called clones from the PCR reads using MiXCR. The sample holds over 50,000 clones, less than 30% seen once. Until they underwent thyroid surgery, no patient had received any treatment. The source material was blood. Receptor source: a female donor with papillary thyroid cancer or a benign thyroid nodule (not recorded which). Some clones in this sample may be carry-over from other donors' samples.

This chain uses TRBV5-1 with TRBJ2-7, with 9 bases identical to TRBD2. CDR3 length equals 13 residues. Germline-derived CDR1 and CDR2 are SGHRS and YFSETQ. V was pared by 0 bases and J by 12 bases, with 7 bases of the junction left unmatched. The CDR3, as DNA: TGCGCCAGCAGCTTGGAACTAGCGGGCATAGGGTACTTC. This translates into CASSLELAGIGYF.

There are a few counts of this clone. This chain uses TRBV19 with TRBJ2-1; 7 bases line up with TRBD1. From germline, CDR1 is LNHDA and CDR2 SQIVND (reference sequence). Trimming cost V 3 bases and J 8 bases; bases outside gene matches: 10. The CDR3 length is 15 residues. In nucleotides, the CDR3 is TGTGCCAGTAGTATCCTCGGGCAGGGGGAATATGAGCAGTTCTTC. Amino acid sequence: CASSILGQGEYEQFF.

This clone was seen a few times. The chain joins TRBV6-5 to TRBJ1-2, with D possibly TRBD1 on 5 matching bases. CDR1 and CDR2 (germline): MNHEY, SVGAGI. The CDR3 runs to 16 residues. Between the trimmed V and J ends, which lost 3 bases and 4 bases, there was a span of 18 bases. CDR3 amino acids: CASSYYLRGPLYGYTF. CDR3 in DNA: TGTGCCAGCAGTTATTATTTAAGGGGCCCTCTCTATGGCTACACCTTC.

The chain employs TRBV24-1 and TRBJ2-2; 8 nucleotides match TRBD1. V lost 1 base and J lost 2; bases outside the gene matches: 5. The CDR3 sequence is 17 residues long. Germline V CDR1 and CDR2: KGHDR, SFDVKD. CDR3 sequence reads: CATSDFLGTGNTGELFF. As DNA, the CDR3 is TGTGCCACCAGTGATTTCCTCGGGACAGGAAACACCGGGGAGCTGTTTTTT.

Sample share makes this clone medium-sized. The CDR3 coding sequence is TGTGCCAGTAGTATCCCGGGGGCGGGAAACACTGAAGCTTTCTTT. This codes for CASSIPGAGNTEAFF. The rearrangement joins TRBV19 to TRBJ1-1, with D possibly TRBD1 on 6 matching bases. Germline CDR1 is LNHDA and CDR2 is SQIVND (reference sequence). The V gene lost 3 bases and the J gene lost 2 bases, with 13 bases spanning the gap. The length of the CDR3 is 15 residues. Variable domain in full (rest from reference TRBV19 and TRBJ1-1): DGGITQSPKYLFRKEGQNVTLSCEQNLNHDAMYWYRQDPGQGLRLIYYSQIVNDFQKGDIAEGYSVSREKKESFPLTVTSAQKNPTAFYLCASSIPGAGNTEAFFGQGTRLTVV.

The gene calls are TRBV27 and TRBJ2-7, with 7 bases aligning to TRBD1. CDR1 and CDR2 (germline): MNHEY, SMNVEV (reference sequence). The CDR3 is made up of 13 amino acids. Unmatched junction bases numbered 6, after V lost 3 bases and J lost 7 bases. CDR3 bases: TGTGCCAGCAGTTTGAACAGGGGATGGGAGCAGTACTTC. As protein: CASSLNRGWEQYF.

This clone is medium-sized (0.01 to 0.1%) within its sample. The sample carries other DNA sequences with the same CDR3. The chain employs TRBV5-1 and TRBJ2-1, with D maybe TRBD2 (6 bases). CDR1 is SGHRS, CDR2 YFSETQ, per germline. The CDR3 loop spans 14 amino acids. V was pared by 2 bases and J by 7 bases, with 13 bases between. Written as DNA, the CDR3 is TGCGCCAGCAGCTTAGGAGGGGCGGAAAATGAGCAGTTCTTC. Translating it yields CASSLGGAENEQFF.

This clone was counted a few times. The chain carries TRBV5-1 and TRBJ1-2, with D possibly matching TRBD1 (5 bases). CDR3 length equals 14 residues. Trimming shortened V by 0 bases and J by 8 bases, and 14 bases separated the two germline ends. Germline V gene data show CDR1 as SGHRS and CDR2 as YFSETQ. CDR3 amino acids: CASSLGGEARGYTF. The CDR3 DNA is TGCGCCAGCAGCTTGGGAGGGGAGGCTCGGGGCTACACCTTC. The whole variable domain, filled in from reference TRBV5-1 and TRBJ1-2, reads KAGVTQTPRYLIKTRGQQVTLSCSPISGHRSVSWYQQTPGQGLQFLFEYFSETQRNKGNFPGRFSGRQFSNSRSEMNVSTLELGDSALYLCASSLGGEARGYTFGSGTRLTVV.

This sequence joins TRBV2 and TRBJ2-7; 7 nucleotides align to TRBD1. Germline loops: CDR1 SNHLY, CDR2 FYNNEI. V shed 6 bases and J 2 bases; nucleotides not matched to a gene: 7. The length of the CDR3 is 14 residues. CDR3 residues: CASSQGDRAYEQYF. The CDR3 DNA reads TGTGCCAGCAGCCAGGGGGATAGAGCCTACGAGCAGTACTTC.